This entry describes one T cell receptor (beta chain). Its antigen remains unknown. The germline V and J ends were trimmed by 6 bases and 3 bases, with 27 bases remaining between them. The length of the CDR3 is 19 residues. Germline CDR1 and CDR2: SGHAT and FQNNGV. The data were obtained in a study of blood T cells in healthy people across ages. General study findings and limits: Estimated diversity across one million T cells was deemed an underestimate. Higher naive T cell percentage went strongly together with higher TCR beta diversity.

Donors ranged from about 6 to 95 years old and were healthy Caucasians in Russia. Through a sample-barcoded 5' primer and a J-beta primer mix, a second PCR was run for roughly 7 to 12 cycles. Every molecule of cDNA carried a tag from a template-switch adaptor with 12 random nucleotides. TCRdb re-derived calls from the 5' RACE reads in MiXCR, one entry per CDR3 protein. The sample contains about 1.8 million distinct CDR3 sequences, 40% to 55% of which appear only once. This TCR was sampled from a woman aged 40 to 49 in good health. The sequenced sample consisted of blood. The chain joins TRBV11-2 to TRBJ2-4, with D perhaps TRBD1 (6 bases). The CDR3 region has the DNA TGTGCCAGCAGTTCATGGGCAGGGGCCAAAGGTTTTAACAAAAACATTCAGTACTTC. This gives the protein CASSSWAGAKGFNKNIQYF. Based on the CDR3 plus reference TRBV11-2 and TRBJ2-4, the full variable domain is EAGVAQSPRYKIIEKRQSVAFWCNPISGHATLYWYQQILGQGPKLLIQFQNNGVVDDSQLPKDRFSAERLKGVDSTLKIQPAKLEDSAVYLCASSSWAGAKGFNKNIQYFGAGTRLSVL.